One and the same sample provided the 19 T cell receptor beta chains below, sequenced in a study of blood T cell repertoires in COVID-19. Method: immunoSEQ multiplex PCR; TCRdb's copy keeps in-frame clones and lacks some. The table includes about 12,000 clones, 60% to 75% detected once. The sample consisted of peripheral blood. The source of these receptors is a man aged 55 to 69 with COVID-19, enrolled during active disease.

The CDR3 DNA reads TGTGCCATCAGTGCAGGGACAGCCCTGGTGTACAATGAGCAGTTCTTC. Encoded protein: CAISAGTALVYNEQFF. The chain combines TRBV10-3 with TRBJ2-1, with TRBD1 matching over 7 bases. Germline loops: CDR1 ENHRY, CDR2 SYGVKD. V was pared by 4 bases and J by 4 bases, with 10 bases of the junction left unmatched. The CDR3 sequence is 16 residues long.

The V gene is TRBV7-9, the J gene TRBJ2-2; maybe TRBD1 (6 bases). The CDR3 sequence is 16 residues long. Germline CDR1 reads SEHNR; CDR2 reads FQNEAQ (reference sequence). The germline V and J ends were trimmed by 4 bases and 5 bases, with 17 bases remaining between them. CDR3 in DNA: TGTGCCAGCAGCTCAAGGGGGTCTGGGCCTACCGGGGAGCTGTTTTTT. This encodes CASSSRGSGPTGELFF. Filled out from reference TRBV7-9 and TRBJ2-2, the complete variable domain reads DTGVSQNPRHKITKRGQNVTFRCDPISEHNRLYWYRQTLGQGPEFLTYFQNEAQLEKSRLLSDRFSAERPKGSFSTLEIQRTEQGDSAMYLCASSSRGSGPTGELFFGEGSRLTVL.

The rearrangement uses TRBV19 and TRBJ1-2, with D possibly being TRBD1 (6 bases). Trimming took off 0 bases at V and 4 bases at J, with 15 bases between the two ends. This CDR3 has 16 amino acids. Germline-derived CDR1 and CDR2 are LNHDA and SQIVND (reference sequence). The CDR3 sequence is CASSIDVGQGSYGYTF. In DNA form, the CDR3 reads TGTGCCAGTAGTATAGATGTGGGGCAGGGGAGCTATGGCTACACCTTC. Drawing the rest from reference TRBV19 and TRBJ1-2, the complete variable domain is DGGITQSPKYLFRKEGQNVTLSCEQNLNHDAMYWYRQDPGQGLRLIYYSQIVNDFQKGDIAEGYSVSREKKESFPLTVTSAQKNPTAFYLCASSIDVGQGSYGYTFGSGTRLTVV.

The J gene is TRBJ1-5, the V gene TRBV5-5; D perhaps matches TRBD1 (6 bases). Per the germline V gene, CDR1 is SGHKS and CDR2 is YYEKEE (reference sequence). Trimming shortened V by 0 bases and J by 6 bases, and 16 bases separated the two germline ends. The CDR3 spans 16 residues. The CDR3 region is CASSLDRVLSSQPQHF. CDR3 nucleotides: TGTGCCAGCAGCTTGGACAGGGTCCTCTCAAGTCAGCCCCAGCATTTT.

The chain links TRBV5-1 to TRBJ2-1; TRBD1 matches at 8 bases. CDR3 length: 13 residues. CDR1 and CDR2 from the germline V gene are SGHRS and YFSETQ. With V trimmed by 7 bases and J by 7 bases, 7 bases remained unmatched. The CDR3 coding sequence is TGCGCCAGCCGGACAGGGAGTGGGAATGAGCAGTTCTTC. Protein product: CASRTGSGNEQFF.

The V and J genes are TRBV7-9 and TRBJ1-1; TRBD1 matches at 8 bases. Per germline, CDR1 SEHNR and CDR2 FQNEAQ (reference sequence). This CDR3 has 19 amino acids. Germline trimming cut 0 bases from V and 3 bases from J; bases unmatched to any gene: 15. CDR3 DNA sequence: TGTGCCAGCAGCTTAGCCCCCCTGCAGGGGGCGGGATTTCACACTGAAGCTTTCTTT. It translates to CASSLAPLQGAGFHTEAFF.

This chain uses TRBV16 with TRBJ1-2; possibly TRBD1 for D (6 bases). Trimming pared 0 bases from V and 6 bases from J, leaving 14 bases between. The CDR3 covers 15 residues. Germline V gene sequence: CDR1 KGHSY, CDR2 FQNENV. The CDR3 is CASSQSGGGANGYTF. The CDR3 DNA follows: TGTGCCAGCAGCCAATCTGGGGGGGGCGCGAATGGCTACACCTTC.

With regard to this clone: One end of the junction is discordant with germline, which a read error may explain. The V and J genes are TRBV6-5 and TRBJ2-7; 9 nucleotides align to TRBD1. CDR1 and CDR2 (germline): MNHEY, SVGAGI. The CDR3 contains 11 residues. The CDR3 nucleotides read TGTGCCAGCAGCACCGGGACAGGGTTTAACTTC. It codes for CASSTGTGFNF.

This clone was seen a few times. The rearrangement uses TRBV2 and TRBJ2-1; 7 bases match TRBD1. After removal of 5 bases from V and 3 bases from J, the junction contained 4 bases not matched to a gene. The CDR3 is 14 residues long. CDR1 is SNHLY and CDR2 is FYNNEI in the germline V gene. The DNA of the CDR3 is TGTGCCAGCAGTCCGGGACAGAGCTACAATGAGCAGTTCTTC. Protein product: CASSPGQSYNEQFF.

CDR3 amino acids: CASGPDGDRGRVETQYF. CDR3 sequence (DNA): TGTGCTAGTGGTCCCGACGGGGACAGGGGCCGGGTAGAGACCCAGTACTTC. This chain uses TRBV12-5 with TRBJ2-5; TRBD1 aligns across 10 bases. The junction had 13 bases not matched to a gene; V was cut back by 5 bases and J by 4 bases. There are 17 residues in the CDR3. From germline, CDR1 is LGHNT and CDR2 FRNRAP.

This clone was seen a few times. The chain employs TRBV7-2 and TRBJ2-3, with TRBD2 matching over 9 bases. CDR3 length equals 15 residues. Germline V gene sequence: CDR1 SGHTA, CDR2 FQGNSA. V trimming: 4 bases; J trimming: 2 bases; junction bases outside the gene matches: 4. This CDR3 is CASSYSGGNTDTQYF. The CDR3 bases are TGTGCCAGCAGCTATAGCGGGGGAAACACAGATACGCAGTATTTT.

The CDR3 sequence: CASSLGGGAGASNEQFF. The CDR3 DNA reads as TGTGCCAGCAGCTTGGGGGGTGGGGCGGGAGCTTCGAATGAGCAGTTCTTC. The rearrangement joins TRBV7-6 to TRBJ2-1; 7 positions agree with TRBD2. The CDR3 is 17 amino acids. The trim removed 3 bases at V and 7 bases at J, leaving 15 bases unmatched. CDR1 and CDR2 (germline): SGHVS, FNYEAQ.

The chain uses TRBV4-1 and TRBJ1-1; tentative D call: TRBD1 (5 bases). This CDR3 spans 17 amino acids. The germline V and J ends were trimmed by 0 bases and 3 bases, with 17 bases remaining between them. Germline lookup yields CDR1 MGHRA and CDR2 YSYEKL. Here the CDR3 DNA reads TGCGCCAGCAGCCAAGATCCCGGACGGTGGGGGGACACTGAAGCTTTCTTT. Amino acid sequence: CASSQDPGRWGDTEAFF.

Concerning this clone: This specimen includes other DNA sequences encoding the same CDR3. The J gene is TRBJ1-1, the V gene TRBV10-3; possible D gene TRBD1, 6 bases. Trimming removed 4 bases at V and 2 bases at J, with 8 bases between. The CDR3 consists of 13 residues. Germline V gene sequence: CDR1 ENHRY, CDR2 SYGVKD. This chain's CDR3 is CAISVQGNTEAFF. CDR3 nucleotides: TGTGCCATCAGTGTACAGGGTAACACTGAAGCTTTCTTT.

The table lists this clone with a few counts. J is TRBJ2-5 and V is TRBV5-6, with D tentatively TRBD1 (6 bases). The V gene's germline CDR1 is SGHDT and CDR2 YYEEEE. This CDR3 spans 15 amino acids. V was shortened by 1 base and J by 3 bases, with 13 bases between the two germline ends. The CDR3 nucleotides are TGTGCCAGCAGCTTGAACAGGGTAGGGAAAGAGACCCAGTACTTC. The encoded protein is CASSLNRVGKETQYF.

The chain links TRBV4-2 to TRBJ2-1, with D possibly matching TRBD2 (7 bases). Germline V gene lookup returns CDR1 LGHNA and CDR2 YNFKEQ. The germline V and J ends were trimmed by 2 bases and 2 bases, with 10 bases remaining between them. The CDR3 runs 15 residues. The CDR3 DNA is TGTGCCAGCAGCCAATCGGGGGGCGCCTACAATGAGCAGTTCTTC. Translation gives CASSQSGGAYNEQFF.

The J gene is TRBJ2-7, the V gene TRBV29-1, with 9 bases aligning to TRBD2. This CDR3 region has 13 residues. From germline, CDR1 is SQVTM and CDR2 ANQGSEA. Trimming removed 7 bases from V and 2 bases from J; junction bases left unmatched: 6. CDR3: CSASGTSPYEQYV. The CDR3 DNA follows: TGCAGCGCCTCCGGGACTAGCCCCTACGAGCAGTACGTC.

The table lists this clone with a few counts. The chain carries TRBV20-1 and TRBJ2-7, with D maybe TRBD1 (6 bases). The CDR3 runs 13 residues. Germline-derived CDR1 and CDR2 are DFQATT and SNEGSKA (reference sequence). V was cut by 4 bases and J by 2 bases, with 12 bases left in between. The chain's CDR3 is CSATDRSPYEQYF. In nucleotides, the CDR3 is TGCAGTGCTACTGACAGGTCGCCCTACGAGCAGTACTTC.

The V call is TRBV11-2, the J call TRBJ2-7; 7 bases align to TRBD1. The CDR3 is 14 residues long. Germline values: CDR1 SGHAT, CDR2 FQNNGV. J gave up 4 bases and V 0 bases, and 3 bases lay outside the gene matches. As DNA, the CDR3 is TGTGCCAGCAGCTTAGACGACAGGGTATACGAGCAGTACGTC. Protein: CASSLDDRVYEQYV.